One and the same sample provided the 16 T cell receptor beta chains below, sequenced in a study of blood T cell repertoires in COVID-19. The protocol was immunoSEQ multiplex PCR, while the TCRdb copy is restricted to in-frame clones and leaves out a portion. This sample has around 99,000 clones, with about four fifths found just once. The sample was peripheral blood. The receptors originated from a woman over 75 with active or convalescent COVID-19.

This clone showed up just a few times. The chain joins TRBV20-1 to TRBJ1-6; D gene ambiguous. Trimming cost V 3 bases and J 9 bases, with 9 bases left between them. The CDR3 has 12 amino acids. The germline gives CDR1 DFQATT, CDR2 SNEGSKA (reference sequence). In nucleotides, the CDR3 is TGCAGTGCTAGTCCGGGGAGTTCACCCCTCCACTTT. Protein sequence: CSASPGSSPLHF.

This clone was detected only once. This chain joins TRBV24-1 and TRBJ2-1; 9 nucleotides agree with TRBD2. This CDR3 spans 14 amino acids. CDR1 is KGHDR and CDR2 is SFDVKD in the germline V gene. J was trimmed by 7 bases and V by 5 bases; bases with no gene match: 5. The CDR3 sequence: CATSGVAGGNEQFF. The CDR3 coding sequence is TGTGCCACCAGTGGAGTTGCGGGAGGGAATGAGCAGTTCTTC.

The chain links TRBV6-5 to TRBJ1-6; D gene ambiguous. Germline CDR1 and CDR2: MNHEY and SVGAGI. V lost 2 bases and J lost 6, with 11 bases in between. The CDR3 runs 15 residues. CDR3 loop: CASSYTSIRNSPLHF. CDR3 DNA: TGTGCCAGCAGTTACACAAGTATCCGTAATTCACCCCTCCACTTT.

This rearrangement joins TRBV5-8 to TRBJ2-3; D uncertain. Trimming cost V 3 bases and J 0 bases, with 5 bases left between them. The germline V gene has CDR1 SGHTS and CDR2 YDEGEE. The CDR3 spans 13 residues. CDR3 nucleotides: TGTGCCAGCAGCTCCTACAGCACAGATACGCAGTATTTT. Protein sequence: CASSSYSTDTQYF.

The rearrangement uses TRBV9 and TRBJ2-1; 9 positions agree with TRBD2. Germline V CDR1 and CDR2: SGDLS, YYNGEE. V lost 0 bases and J lost 6; bases outside the gene matches: 7. This CDR3 has 16 residues. The CDR3 DNA sequence: TGTGCCAGCAGCGTAGGAGGAGTAGCGGGAGTCAATGAGCAGTTCTTC. It specifies CASSVGGVAGVNEQFF. Full variable domain (rest looked up from reference TRBV9 and TRBJ2-1): DSGVTQTPKHLITATGQRVTLRCSPRSGDLSVYWYQQSLDQGLQFLIQYYNGEERAKGNILERFSAQQFPDLHSELNLSSLELGDSALYFCASSVGGVAGVNEQFFGPGTRLTVL.

V usage is TRBV27 and J usage is TRBJ2-7, with a weak D call TRBD2 (5 bases). Trimming left V 5 bases short and J 4 bases short, with 18 bases between. The CDR3 runs 15 residues. Germline V lookup: CDR1 MNHEY, CDR2 SMNVEV (reference sequence). CDR3 nucleotide sequence: TGTGCCAGCAGTCCCCGGGCCGGGATGGGTTACGAGCAGTACTTC. Its protein product is CASSPRAGMGYEQYF.

The rearrangement joins TRBV6-2 or TRBV6-3 to TRBJ2-3; D is possibly TRBD2 (6 bases). Germline assignment: CDR1 MNHEY and CDR2 SVGEGT. The V and J ends lost 5 bases and 2 bases respectively, with 14 bases between them. The CDR3 runs 15 residues. This CDR3 is CASSGGGILTDTQYF. The CDR3 DNA follows: TGTGCCAGCAGTGGCGGCGGGATCCTCACAGATACGCAGTATTTT.

Of note for this clone: A read error may produce the germline difference seen at one junction end. The J gene is TRBJ2-1, the V gene TRBV14; D remains unclear. The CDR3 sequence is 16 residues long. The V gene's germline CDR1 is SGHDN and CDR2 FVKESK. The CDR3 nucleotides read TGTGCCAGCAGCCACACTCTCCCCAGCTCCTACAGTGAGCAGTTCTTC. Translated: CASSHTLPSSYSEQFF. Full variable domain (rest looked up from reference TRBV14 and TRBJ2-1): EAGVTQFPSHSVIEKGQTVTLRCDPISGHDNLYWYRRVMGKEIKFLLHFVKESKQDESGMPNNRFLAERTGGTYSTLKVQPAELEDSGVYFCASSHTLPSSYSEQFFGPGTRLTVL.

This sequence joins TRBV7-2 and TRBJ2-3; 8 bases are shared with TRBD2. Trimming removed 2 bases from V and 4 bases from J; junction bases left unmatched: 5. The CDR3 length is 15 residues. Germline V gives CDR1 SGHTA, CDR2 FQGNSA. CDR3 nucleotide sequence: TGTGCCAGCAGCTTATCACGGGGGGGAGCAGATACGCAGTATTTT. It translates to CASSLSRGGADTQYF.

V usage is TRBV6-6 and J usage is TRBJ1-1; tentative D call: TRBD1 (5 bases). Trimming left V 2 bases short and J 6 bases short, with 7 bases between. CDR1 and CDR2 (germline): MNHNY, SVGAGI (reference sequence). The CDR3 is made up of 12 amino acids. The CDR3 DNA is TGTGCCAGCAGTTACGGGGGGGCTGAAGCTTTCTTT. Protein: CASSYGGAEAFF.

The chain recombines TRBV10-2 with TRBJ2-1; 8 nucleotides line up with TRBD2. The V segment lost 7 bases and the J segment 4 bases; nucleotides outside the gene matches: 9. The V gene's germline CDR1 is WSHSY and CDR2 SAAADI. The length of the CDR3 is 15 residues. The CDR3 reads CASTPLAGGYNEQFF. The DNA for the CDR3 is TGCGCCAGCACCCCTCTGGCGGGAGGATACAATGAGCAGTTCTTC.

This chain links TRBV4-1 with TRBJ1-4; D unresolved. Looked up from germline, CDR1 is MGHRA and CDR2 is YSYEKL. The CDR3 has 15 residues. V was cut by 2 bases and J by 3 bases, with 10 bases left in between. CDR3 region: CASSQSRASNEKLFF. The CDR3 coding sequence is TGCGCCAGCAGCCAATCGCGGGCGTCTAATGAAAAACTGTTTTTT.

The chain couples TRBV7-9 to TRBJ2-7; 9 bases are a match to TRBD1. The V gene's germline CDR1 is SEHNR and CDR2 FQNEAQ (reference sequence). The CDR3 extends over 14 amino acids. J gave up 4 bases and V 1 base, and 2 bases lay outside the gene matches. The CDR3 coding sequence is TGTGCCAGCAGCTTAGGGACAGGGGTTTACGAGCAGTACTTC. Translated, it gives CASSLGTGVYEQYF.

The chain uses TRBV9 and TRBJ2-7, with 7 bases lining up with TRBD2. The ends lost 0 bases at V and 4 bases at J; junction bases unmatched: 10. Per the germline V gene, CDR1 is SGDLS and CDR2 is YYNGEE. CDR3 length equals 16 residues. The CDR3 loop reads CASSVGWLAASYEQYF. The CDR3 bases are TGTGCCAGCAGCGTAGGGTGGCTAGCGGCTTCTTACGAGCAGTACTTC.

This clone has just one count. The gene calls are TRBV4-2 and TRBJ2-5; D might be TRBD2 (5 bases). V was shortened by 0 bases and J by 4 bases, with 15 bases between the two germline ends. The germline CDR1 and CDR2 sequences are LGHNA and YNFKEQ. The CDR3 contains 16 residues. The CDR3 DNA follows: TGTGCCAGCAGCCAAGAGGGCGGTGGAGGAGGAGAGACCCAGTACTTC. This sequence encodes CASSQEGGGGGETQYF.

The rearrangement joins TRBV6-1 to TRBJ1-2, with D possibly TRBD1 on 6 matching bases. CDR3 length: 19 amino acids. The V end was cut by 0 bases, the J end by 2 bases, with 22 bases between. The germline gives CDR1 MNHNS, CDR2 SASEGT. CDR3 nucleotides: TGTGCCAGCAGTGAAGCGCCACCTTTGAATATAGGGGGAAACTATGGCTACACCTTC. Translating it yields CASSEAPPLNIGGNYGYTF.